This passage covers 6 T cell receptor beta chains from one sample sequenced in a study of blood T cell repertoires in COVID-19. Sequencing used immunoSEQ multiplex PCR; TCRdb keeps in-frame clones, though not all of them. This table has 280,000 or so clones, 70% to 90% appearing once. Sequenced material: PBMCs or T cells enriched from blood (not recorded which). These receptors originate from a man younger than 45 who had recovered from COVID-19.

The CDR3 DNA sequence: TGTGCCAGCAGCACAACCCGGAAGCAGGGGAAGACTGAAGCTTTCTTT. Its translation: CASSTTRKQGKTEAFF. The J gene is TRBJ1-1, the V gene TRBV11-2; weak D call: TRBD1 (6 bases). Germline V gene data show CDR1 as SGHAT and CDR2 as FQNNGV. V was clipped by 5 bases and J by 5 bases, with 21 bases between them. This CDR3 spans 16 amino acids.

In this sample, this clone turned up once. V is TRBV12-3 or TRBV12-4 and J is TRBJ2-7; D may be TRBD1 (6 bases). The CDR3 contains 13 residues. Trimming cost V 2 bases and J 7 bases, with 12 bases left between them. The CDR3 spells CASSLRQVEEQYF. In nucleotides, the CDR3 is TGTGCCAGCAGTTTAAGACAGGTTGAAGAGCAGTACTTC.

The V gene is TRBV28, the J gene TRBJ2-7; D is unresolved. The CDR3 sequence is 13 residues long. V shed 2 bases and J shed 3 bases, with 8 bases lying between them. The germline CDR1 and CDR2 sequences are MDHEN and SYDVKM. The CDR3 nucleotides are TGTGCCAGCAGTTTAACAGAGAACTACGAGCAGTACTTC. Its protein product is CASSLTENYEQYF.

The J gene is TRBJ2-6, the V gene TRBV30; no reliable D call. Germline CDR1 reads GTSNPN; CDR2 reads SVGIG (reference sequence). CDR3 length equals 15 residues. Trimming pared 0 bases from V and 0 bases from J, leaving 6 bases between. The CDR3: CAWSVGSSGANVLTF. CDR3 nucleotide sequence: TGTGCCTGGAGTGTCGGTAGCTCTGGGGCCAACGTCCTGACTTTC.

The CDR3 DNA is TGTGCCAGCAGCCCAAACACATATGACCCATACAGGGGCAACTACGAGCAGTACTTC. Translation: CASSPNTYDPYRGNYEQYF. V and J are TRBV14 and TRBJ2-7; 7 nucleotides match TRBD1. The CDR3 consists of 19 residues. Trimming cost V 4 bases and J 3 bases; bases outside gene matches: 21. The V gene's germline CDR1 is SGHDN and CDR2 FVKESK.

The table lists this clone with a count of one. The chain combines TRBV4-3 with TRBJ1-2; D possibly corresponds to TRBD1 (5 bases). V was cut by 0 bases and J by 8 bases, with 13 bases left in between. The length of the CDR3 is 14 residues. Germline V CDR1 and CDR2: LGHNA, YSLEER. CDR3 nucleotides: TGCGCCAGCAGCCAAGATCTAGGCGGGACCGGCTACACCTTC. This encodes CASSQDLGGTGYTF.